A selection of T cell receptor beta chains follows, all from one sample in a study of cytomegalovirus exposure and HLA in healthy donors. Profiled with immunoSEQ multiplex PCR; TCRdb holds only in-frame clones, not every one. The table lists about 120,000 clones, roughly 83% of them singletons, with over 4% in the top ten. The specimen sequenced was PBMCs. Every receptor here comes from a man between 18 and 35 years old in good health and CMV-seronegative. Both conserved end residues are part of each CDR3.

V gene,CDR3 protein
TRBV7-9,CASSPAGVEQYF
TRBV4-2,CASSQDPGGPNEQFF
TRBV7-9,CASEPGQFTDTQYF
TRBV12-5,CASGLPGGGGSYNEQFF
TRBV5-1,CASSLDLNTEAFF
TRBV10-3,CAISESQAGVYNEQFF
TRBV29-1,CSVGPGLKNTEAFF
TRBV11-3,CASSLIAGGEQFF
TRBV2,CASSSGPRAFF
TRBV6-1,CAIRSAGDQPQHF
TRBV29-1,CSARTGRGYTEAFF